This TCR beta chain was retrieved from a study of vaccination effects on CD4 cells after COVID-19. The repertoire was sequenced with immunoSEQ multiplex PCR; TCRdb's copy has only in-frame clones and lacks some. In the table there are about 69,000 clones, 74% of which are singletons. In the case of this clone: The antigen remains undetermined.

Sequencing was preceded by expansion of antigen-specific CD4+ T cells with viral peptide pools in the ViraFEST assay. At the end of more than 8 days of culture, CD4+ T cells were isolated. Participants each got two BNT162b2 or mRNA-1273 vaccine doses. Every well got a few million PBMC, which were grown with 10 IU/ml IL-2 and 9 to 10 ug/ml peptides. CDR3 length: 15 amino acids. V gave up 1 base and J gave up 2 bases, with 10 bases separating them. Germline-derived CDR1 and CDR2 are MGHRA and YSYEKL. The sequencing used CD4+ T cells from PBMCs cultured with HCoV-229E spike peptides, collected after COVID-19 vaccination. The sequence was collected from a human donor who received a COVID-19 vaccine. The V call is TRBV4-1, the J call TRBJ2-3; D may be TRBD2 (6 bases). CDR3 loop: CASSQVGTFTDTQYF. The CDR3, as DNA: TGCGCCAGCAGCCAAGTGGGGACTTTCACAGATACGCAGTATTTT.